Listed here are 29 T cell receptor beta chains from one sample, sequenced in a study of shared clonotypes between healthy human individuals. Assay: immunoSEQ multiplex PCR; the TCRdb copy retains only in-frame clones and omits some. The sample yields 2.3 million or so clones, 85% to 95% seen once. The sequenced sample was naive CD4+ T cells from PBMCs. Subset defined: CD45RA+ positively selected. Receptors originate from a man younger than 30 in good health. Some clones in this sample may be carry-over from other donors' samples.

The V gene is TRBV7-2, the J gene TRBJ1-1, with 8 positions matching TRBD1. This CDR3 has 15 residues. In germline, CDR1 is SGHTA, CDR2 FQGNSA. The J segment lost 6 bases and the V segment lost 4 bases, leaving 10 bases of the junction unmatched. CDR3 sequence: CASSSQGAPIAEAFF. In DNA, the CDR3 is TGTGCCAGCAGCTCCCAGGGGGCGCCGATCGCTGAAGCTTTCTTT.

This rearrangement joins TRBV28 to TRBJ1-1; D is uncertain. The CDR3 totals 11 residues. The V end lost 8 bases, the J end lost 5 bases, and 9 bases lay between the germline ends. The germline V gene encodes CDR1 MDHEN and CDR2 SYDVKM. The DNA of the CDR3 is TGTGCCAGCGGCCGGCAAACTGAAGCTTTCTTT. It codes for CASGRQTEAFF.

The rearrangement joins TRBV28 to TRBJ2-3; no reliable D call. The germline V and J ends were trimmed by 2 bases and 12 bases, with 18 bases remaining between them. The germline gives CDR1 MDHEN, CDR2 SYDVKM. CDR3 length: 14 residues. CDR3 DNA sequence: TGTGCCAGCAGTTTAGTTCTAGGGCCAATATATCAGTATTTT. Translated: CASSLVLGPIYQYF.

The chain joins TRBV25-1 to TRBJ1-5, with D perhaps matching TRBD1 (6 bases). Per germline, CDR1 MGHDK and CDR2 SYGVNS. The CDR3 totals 16 residues. Trimming took off 2 bases at V and 0 bases at J, with 11 bases between the two ends. CDR3 in amino acids: CASSENSGDSNQPQHF. CDR3 nucleotide sequence: TGTGCCAGCAGTGAAAATTCAGGGGATAGCAATCAGCCCCAGCATTTT. Drawing the rest from reference TRBV25-1 and TRBJ1-5, the complete variable domain is EADIYQTPRYLVIGTGKKITLECSQTMGHDKMYWYQQDPGMELHLIHYSYGVNSTEKGDLSSESTVSRIRTEHFPLTLESARPSHTSQYLCASSENSGDSNQPQHFGDGTRLSIL.

A remark on this clone: The same CDR3 can be traced to other DNA sequences in this sample. V gene TRBV2 combines with J gene TRBJ1-5, with 7 nucleotides matching TRBD1. Germline V gene lookup returns CDR1 SNHLY and CDR2 FYNNEI. Trimming removed 6 bases from V and 4 bases from J; junction bases left unmatched: 3. The CDR3 runs 13 residues. CDR3 sequence: CASSRDSNQPQHF. The DNA for the CDR3 is TGTGCCAGCAGCCGGGACAGTAATCAGCCCCAGCATTTT.

V usage is TRBV10-3 and J usage is TRBJ1-2; TRBD1 agrees at 12 bases. Germline CDR1 is ENHRY and CDR2 is SYGVKD. This CDR3 region has 15 residues. Trimming took 0 bases from V and 7 from J; bases not matched to a gene: 3. The CDR3 sequence is CAISESRGQGAGYTF. Written as DNA, the CDR3 is TGTGCCATCAGTGAGTCGAGGGGACAGGGGGCTGGCTACACCTTC.

The chain uses TRBV6-5 and TRBJ2-7, with TRBD2 as a possible D gene (7 bases). CDR3 length equals 13 residues. The V gene's germline CDR1 is MNHEY and CDR2 SVGAGI. The V end lost 6 bases, the J end lost 3 bases, and 12 bases lay between the germline ends. In DNA, the CDR3 is TGTGCCAGCAGGGGGGGGGCGAGCTACGAGCAGTACTTC. It yields the protein CASRGGASYEQYF.

The CDR3 region has the DNA TGTGCCAGCAGCGAAGGGACAGGACGCAAGCAGTACTTC. Translation: CASSEGTGRKQYF. The genes are TRBV7-9 and TRBJ2-7; 8 bases fit TRBD1. V shed 5 bases, J shed 8 bases, and the junction held 8 bases outside the gene matches. The V gene's germline CDR1 is SEHNR and CDR2 FQNEAQ (reference sequence). This CDR3 comprises 13 residues. Full variable domain (missing parts from reference TRBV7-9 and TRBJ2-7): DTGVSQNPRHKITKRGQNVTFRCDPISEHNRLYWYRQTLGQGPEFLTYFQNEAQLEKSRLLSDRFSAERPKGSFSTLEIQRTEQGDSAMYLCASSEGTGRKQYFGPGTRLTVT.

V is TRBV30 and J is TRBJ2-3, with TRBD2 as a possible D gene (6 bases). CDR1 GTSNPN and CDR2 SVGIG come from the germline V gene (reference sequence). CDR3 length: 15 residues. V was clipped by 0 bases and J by 2 bases, with 12 bases between them. Here the CDR3 reads CAWSVGRIFTDTQYF. The CDR3 bases are TGTGCCTGGAGTGTCGGGAGAATTTTCACAGATACGCAGTATTTT.

Only one count was recorded for this clone. V and J are TRBV28 and TRBJ1-2, with D possibly TRBD1 on 5 matching bases. This CDR3 is 16 amino acids long. The V gene lost 4 bases and the J gene lost 8 bases, with 23 bases spanning the gap. CDR1 is MDHEN, CDR2 SYDVKM, per germline. This CDR3 is CASSWTGTASSRGYTF. CDR3 coding DNA: TGTGCCAGCAGTTGGACCGGGACGGCGAGTTCGCGCGGCTACACCTTC.

The CDR3 is CASSDGGTLNYGYTF. The CDR3 DNA follows: TGTGCCAGCAGTGATGGCGGGACATTAAACTATGGCTACACCTTC. The chain has TRBV28 and TRBJ1-2; a possible D gene is TRBD1 (6 bases). Germline V gene lookup returns CDR1 MDHEN and CDR2 SYDVKM. The V end lost 5 bases, the J end lost 2 bases, and 15 bases lay between the germline ends. This CDR3 spans 15 amino acids.

Concerning this clone itself: The sample has other DNA sequences that encode this CDR3 too. The chain combines TRBV4-3 with TRBJ1-5; no clear D. Deletions cut 0 bases from V and 4 bases from J, with 4 bases between. Germline V gene sequence: CDR1 LGHNA, CDR2 YSLEER. This CDR3 comprises 13 residues. The CDR3 DNA follows: TGCGCCAGCAGCCAAGACAGAAATCAGCCCCAGCATTTT. Protein: CASSQDRNQPQHF.

The count of this clone is one. The genes are TRBV10-1 and TRBJ2-5, with D perhaps TRBD1 (5 bases). With 5 bases removed from V and 5 bases from J, the gap between germline ends came to 15 bases. Germline CDR1 is WNHNN and CDR2 is SYGVQD (reference sequence). The CDR3 has 14 amino acids. Here the CDR3 reads CASSPQGAGETQYF. The CDR3 DNA sequence: TGCGCCAGCAGTCCCCAAGGGGCAGGGGAGACCCAGTACTTC.

V gene TRBV5-1 combines with J gene TRBJ2-3; TRBD1 matches 7 bases. V lost 1 base and J lost 1; bases outside the gene matches: 3. Germline loops: CDR1 SGHRS, CDR2 YFSETQ. This CDR3 contains 15 residues. CDR3 nucleotides: TGCGCCAGCAGCTTGTGGACAGGTCGCACAGATACGCAGTATTTT. This gives the protein CASSLWTGRTDTQYF.

The genes are TRBV7-2 and TRBJ2-7, with TRBD1 matching 8 bases. Germline V gene lookup returns CDR1 SGHTA and CDR2 FQGNSA. This CDR3 is 16 amino acids long. V lost 5 bases to trimming and J lost 6 bases; unmatched junction nucleotides: 15. This CDR3 is CASSPPGTGLGREQYF. CDR3 coding DNA: TGTGCCAGCAGCCCCCCCGGGACAGGATTGGGGCGCGAGCAGTACTTC.

The rearrangement uses TRBV11-2 and TRBJ2-1, with a tentative D call TRBD2 (5 bases). Germline-derived CDR1 and CDR2 are SGHAT and FQNNGV. V shed 3 bases and J shed 4 bases, with 10 bases lying between them. The CDR3 runs 14 residues. The CDR3, as DNA: TGTGCCAGCAGCTTTGCTAGCAATTACAATGAGCAGTTCTTC. It encodes CASSFASNYNEQFF.

The genes are TRBV10-3 and TRBJ2-7, with D hard to call. This CDR3 has 13 amino acids. Trimming pared 7 bases from V and 4 bases from J, leaving 14 bases between. The germline V gene has CDR1 ENHRY and CDR2 SYGVKD. The CDR3 sequence is CAITSTKEYEQYF. CDR3 in DNA: TGTGCCATCACCTCAACGAAAGAATACGAGCAGTACTTC.

The rearrangement joins TRBV28 to TRBJ1-3; perhaps TRBD1 as D (5 bases). Germline assignment: CDR1 MDHEN and CDR2 SYDVKM. V lost 11 bases to trimming and J lost 0 bases, with 14 bases between them. The CDR3 has 14 residues. CDR3 nucleotide sequence: TGTGCCGGCGGGGCGGCCAGCTCTGGAAACACCATATATTTT. It codes for CAGGAASSGNTIYF. Full variable domain (missing parts from reference TRBV28 and TRBJ1-3): DVKVTQSSRYLVKRTGEKVFLECVQDMDHENMFWYRQDPGLGLRLIYFSYDVKMKEKGDIPEGYSVSREKKERFSLILESASTNQTSMYLCAGGAASSGNTIYFGEGSWLTVV.

The chain couples TRBV4-1 to TRBJ1-1, with unresolved D. V was cut by 4 bases and J by 2 bases, with 11 bases left in between. Germline assignment: CDR1 MGHRA and CDR2 YSYEKL. The CDR3 sequence is 14 residues long. In nucleotides, the CDR3 is TGCGCCAGCAGCCCCCCCGCGGGCAACACTGAAGCTTTCTTT. The encoded protein is CASSPPAGNTEAFF.

The chain joins TRBV7-2 to TRBJ2-5; 8 bases agree with TRBD2. The CDR3 extends over 14 amino acids. The trim removed 1 base at V and 5 bases at J, leaving 3 bases unmatched. Germline lookup yields CDR1 SGHTA and CDR2 FQGNSA. CDR3 DNA sequence: TGTGCCAGCAGCTTAGGGACTAGCATTGAGACCCAGTACTTC. It yields the protein CASSLGTSIETQYF.

The chain employs TRBV28 and TRBJ2-3; 10 nucleotides agree with TRBD2. This CDR3 comprises 12 residues. Germline CDR1 is MDHEN and CDR2 is SYDVKM. V was pared by 9 bases and J by 6 bases, with 3 bases of the junction left unmatched. The CDR3 loop is CASLTSGDTQYF. The CDR3 DNA sequence: TGTGCCAGTCTGACTAGCGGGGATACGCAGTATTTT.

The chain is built from TRBV4-1 and TRBJ2-7, with TRBD2 matching 8 bases. Unmatched junction bases numbered 7, after V lost 2 bases and J lost 4 bases. The CDR3 has 15 residues. The germline gives CDR1 MGHRA, CDR2 YSYEKL. CDR3 sequence: CASSQTGTRGYEQYF. The CDR3 DNA is TGCGCCAGCAGCCAAACCGGGACTAGAGGGTACGAGCAGTACTTC.

The genes are TRBV5-1 and TRBJ1-2; D not resolved. The CDR3 consists of 14 residues. Germline V gene sequence: CDR1 SGHRS, CDR2 YFSETQ. V was cut by 4 bases and J by 0 bases, with 10 bases left in between. The chain's CDR3 is CASSVGEPNYGYTF. The CDR3 nucleotides are TGCGCCAGCAGCGTGGGAGAACCTAACTATGGCTACACCTTC.

The rearrangement links TRBV6-1 to TRBJ1-3, with 9 bases matching TRBD1. This CDR3 comprises 18 residues. V lost 4 bases and J lost 7; bases outside the gene matches: 17. Germline CDR1 and CDR2: MNHNS and SASEGT. CDR3 coding DNA: TGTGCCAGCAGTGTCCGGGACAGGGAAGAAGTGAGCCGGAACACCATATATTTT. Translating gives CASSVRDREEVSRNTIYF.

As concerns this clone: Other DNA sequences of this sample code for an identical CDR3. V gene TRBV5-1 combines with J gene TRBJ2-5, with 11 bases fitting TRBD2. The trim removed 4 bases at V and 1 base at J, leaving 3 bases unmatched. The germline gives CDR1 SGHRS, CDR2 YFSETQ. CDR3 size: 15 residues. The DNA of the CDR3 is TGCGCCAGCAGCCTGGGACTAGCGGCCCAAGAGACCCAGTACTTC. Translating gives CASSLGLAAQETQYF.

This clone was observed a single time. The chain has TRBV18 and TRBJ1-4, with 9 nucleotides matching TRBD1. Germline-derived CDR1 and CDR2 are KGHSH and LQKENI. The CDR3 is 20 amino acids. V gave up 1 base and J gave up 9 bases; unmatched junction bases: 21. CDR3 in DNA: TGTGCCAGCTCACCACTTGAAAACAGGGGGCGACGGATAATAGGTCAAAAACTGTTTTTT. As protein: CASSPLENRGRRIIGQKLFF.

The chain couples TRBV6-5 to TRBJ2-3, with D maybe TRBD1 (5 bases). Germline V gene lookup returns CDR1 MNHEY and CDR2 SVGAGI. The CDR3 loop spans 15 amino acids. V lost 5 bases and J 6 bases, leaving 18 bases between the germline ends. In DNA, the CDR3 is TGTGCCAGCAGTCGAACAGGAGATGATGTGGATACGCAGTATTTT. Translated: CASSRTGDDVDTQYF.

V is TRBV29-1 and J is TRBJ2-2, with TRBD1 as a possible D gene (6 bases). Trimming left V 5 bases short and J 2 bases short, with 18 bases between. CDR3 length: 16 residues. Germline lookup yields CDR1 SQVTM and CDR2 ANQGSEA. CDR3 sequence (DNA): TGCAGCGTTCCCAGGGGTCATATATACAACACCGGGGAGCTGTTTTTT. This encodes CSVPRGHIYNTGELFF.

The chain links TRBV28 to TRBJ2-3; perhaps D is TRBD1 or TRBD2 (5 bases each). Germline V CDR1 and CDR2: MDHEN, SYDVKM. The CDR3 covers 17 residues. Trimming took 1 base from V and 0 from J, leaving 14 bases between them. For the CDR3, the DNA is TGTGCCAGCAGTTTATACGGCGCCGGGGCCAGCACAGATACGCAGTATTTT. It translates to CASSLYGAGASTDTQYF.